This TCR beta chain derives from a study of cytomegalovirus exposure and HLA in healthy donors. The CDR3 has 14 residues. Germline lookup yields CDR1 SGHDT and CDR2 YYEEEE. The PCR was carried out with 60 Vbeta primers and 13 Jbeta primers. Method: immunoSEQ multiplex PCR; TCRdb's copy keeps in-frame clones and lacks some. The sample shows a few hundred thousand clones, about 74% of them seen only once. Notes on the study in general: DRB1 had the most TCR associations and HLA-C the fewest, a later analysis found, with rates varying by HLA locus.

Details on this clone: Its antigen is undetermined.

The chain joins TRBV5-6 to TRBJ2-5, with D possibly being TRBD2 (5 bases). Judging by the DNA end, TRBJ2-7 fits better; the J call may be wrong. The specimen was PBMCs. The sequence was obtained from a woman aged 30 to 39 in good health and CMV-seronegative. The CDR3 DNA sequence: TGTGCCAGCAGCCAGGACTTGAACTCCTACGAGCAGTACTTC. Amino acid sequence: CASSQDLNSYEQYF.